The text below deals with one T cell receptor beta chain. Its antigen is undetermined. The junction shows a germline mismatch at one end, possibly a read error. Total RNA amounting to around 530 ng was the source from which TCR beta cDNA was made with a constant-region primer. Libraries of TCR beta came from three nested multiplex PCR rounds with slightly modified ARM-PCR. TCRdb re-called the multiplex PCR reads with MiXCR, one entry per CDR3 protein. This sample has some 55,000 distinct CDR3 sequences; 60% to 75% occur once, and the top ten carry about 26%. These data come from a study of tumor-infiltrating lymphocytes in primary liver carcinoma. Each 20-30 mg portion of unsorted bulk tissue served as the source for co-extraction of RNA and DNA. Study conclusions and caveats: Against blood, tumors held a significantly higher top-250-clone fraction (p = 0.039). Appearing in all five tumor regions was true of only about 7-24% of top clones. Lower overlap was observed for tumor-adjacent and tumor-blood pairs relative to tumor region pairs.

Sequencing was done on a sample of liver tumor tissue from sampling region 2. Subset reported: tumor region T2, inferior pole. The receptor was derived from a man aged 35-49 years with primary liver carcinoma and hepatitis B virus infection.

The CDR3 sequence is CDSGPGGHEAFF. The CDR3 DNA reads TGTGATAGTGGTCCTGGTGGACACGAAGCTTTCTTT. V is TRBV12-5 and J is TRBJ1-1; D possibly corresponds to TRBD1 (5 bases). This CDR3 contains 12 residues. Germline values: CDR1 LGHNT, CDR2 FRNRAP.